The rows below give T cell receptor beta chains drawn from one sample of a study of blood T cell repertoires in COVID-19. The repertoire was sequenced with immunoSEQ multiplex PCR; TCRdb's copy has only in-frame clones and lacks some. This table holds about 300,000 clones, about 91% found once. The sequencing input was peripheral blood. These receptors all come from a woman aged 25-40 years who had recovered from COVID-19. Each CDR3 is given with its conserved first and last residue. D genes are given only for firm matches. Part of the rows lack a size; the others show once, few, many or a class for expanded clones.

clone_size d_call j_call v_call cdr3_nt cdr3_aa
. TRBD1 TRBJ1-2 TRBV2 TGTGCCAGCAGCAGACAGGGGGGCTGGGATGGCTACACCTTC CASSRQGGWDGYTF
once TRBD1 TRBJ1-4 TRBV2 TGTGCCAGCAGTGAATCTAGGGCAGGGGGTGAAAAACTGTTTTTT CASSESRAGGEKLFF
. . TRBJ1-5 TRBV27 TGTGCCACCCGCAGGGGCCGTAATCAGCCCCAGCATTTT CATRRGRNQPQHF
. . TRBJ2-3 TRBV6-2/TRBV6-3 TGTGCCAGCAGCTTACAGGGATACAGCACAGATACGCAGTATTTT CASSLQGYSTDTQYF
. TRBD1 TRBJ2-2 TRBV2 TGTGCCAGCAGTCTCGACAGGGAGAGCACCGGGGAGCTGTTTTTT CASSLDRESTGELFF
. TRBD1 TRBJ1-1 TRBV2 TGTGCCAGCGCAGGGGGAGAGGTAACTGAAGCTTTCTTT CASAGGEVTEAFF
. . TRBJ1-5 TRBV12-3/TRBV12-4 TGTGCCAGCAGTCTTGTTAGACAGCCCCAGCATTTT CASSLVRQPQHF
. . TRBJ2-1 TRBV5-1 TGCGCCAGCAGCTTGGATTTCGGGGGTGAGCAGTTCTTC CASSLDFGGEQFF
. . TRBJ1-3 TRBV7-6 TGTGCCAGCAGCTCTAGCGTATGGGGTATACAATCTGGAAACACCATATATTTT CASSSSVWGIQSGNTIYF
. TRBD1 TRBJ1-1 TRBV4-1 TGCGCCAGCAGCCAAGGGGACAGGGTAAATACTGAAGCTTTCTTT CASSQGDRVNTEAFF
. TRBD1 TRBJ1-2 TRBV28 TGTGCCAGCAGACGGGACAGACTTAGGGAGGGCTACACCTTC CASRRDRLREGYTF
. TRBD1 TRBJ1-3 TRBV20-1 TGCAGTGCTAGTAGGGACAGCTTCTCTGGAAACACCATATATTTT CSASRDSFSGNTIYF
. TRBD2 TRBJ2-1 TRBV18 TGTGCCAGCTCACCGACTAGCGGTTCTGAGCAGTTCTTC CASSPTSGSEQFF
. . TRBJ2-5 TRBV5-6 TGTGCCAGCAGCCCCCTTAGACAGGAAGAGACCCAGTACTTC CASSPLRQEETQYF
. TRBD1 TRBJ1-4 TRBV2 TGTGCCAGCAGCGGGACAGAGAATGAAAAACTGTTTTTT CASSGTENEKLFF
. . TRBJ1-2 TRBV6-5 TGTGCCAGCACATCACGCGGCAGGGGAGATGGCTACACCTTC CASTSRGRGDGYTF
. . TRBJ2-6 TRBV27 TGTGCCAGCAGTATAGGGGCCCTGCTCTCTGGGGCCAACGTCCTGACTTTC CASSIGALLSGANVLTF
. TRBD1 TRBJ1-1 TRBV7-2 TGTGCCAGCAGCCTGATTAAGACAGGGGTCACTGAAGCTTTCTTT CASSLIKTGVTEAFF
. TRBD2 TRBJ2-7 TRBV2 TGTGCCAGCAGTGAAGCTGAGCGGGGGCCGTACGAGCAGTACTTC CASSEAERGPYEQYF
. TRBD1 TRBJ1-5 TRBV4-1 TGCGCCAGCAGCCAAGGAACAGGGGTGTCCAATCAGCCCCAGCATTTT CASSQGTGVSNQPQHF
. . TRBJ1-2 TRBV4-1 TGCGCCAGCAGCCAACTCGTGGGGGGTACGTCCTATGGCTACACCTTC CASSQLVGGTSYGYTF
. . TRBJ1-2 TRBV24-1 TGTGCCACCAGTGAAGGACAGAGCGGCTACACCTTC CATSEGQSGYTF
. TRBD1 TRBJ2-4 TRBV7-2 TGTGCCAGCAGCTTAGGACAGGGAAAAAACATTCAGTACTTC CASSLGQGKNIQYF
few . TRBJ1-3 TRBV4-2 TGTGCCAGCAGCCTCGCCTTACAGGTCCAGGGAAACACCATATATTTT CASSLALQVQGNTIYF
. TRBD1 TRBJ1-2 TRBV6-1 TGTGCCAGCAGTGAAAGAGGGACAGGGAGAAACTATGGCTACACCTTC CASSERGTGRNYGYTF
. . TRBJ1-3 TRBV19 TGTGCCAGTAGTATCACGGCGGCCTCTGGAAACACCATATATTTT CASSITAASGNTIYF
. TRBD2 TRBJ2-3 TRBV2 TGTGCCAGCAACCCGGGACTAGCGGATACGCAGTATTTT CASNPGLADTQYF
few TRBD1 TRBJ1-2 TRBV7-3 TGTGCCAGCAGCTTAACGAGGGACAGCTATGGCTACACCTTC CASSLTRDSYGYTF
. . TRBJ2-5 TRBV2 TGTGCCAGCACCCTCGGAGGTATGGTAGGAGAGACCCAGTACTTC CASTLGGMVGETQYF
once . TRBJ2-5 TRBV4-2 TGTGCCAGCAGCCAAGCAGGAGAGACCCAGTACTTC CASSQAGETQYF
once . TRBJ1-2 TRBV28 TGTGCCAGCAGTTTGGTATCCTCGGCGGGTGGCTACACCTTC CASSLVSSAGGYTF
. TRBD1 TRBJ1-6 TRBV5-1 TGCGCCAGCAGCCTGGAAAACACCGGGACAGGGCAATCACCCCTCCACTTT CASSLENTGTGQSPLHF
. TRBD1 TRBJ1-1 TRBV5-1 TGCGCCAGCAGCTTGGGAGAGACAGGGGAAGCTTTCTTT CASSLGETGEAFF
. TRBD2 TRBJ2-7 TRBV5-1 TGCGCCAGCAGCATTGGGACTAGCGGGGGTTTCTACGAGCAGTACTTC CASSIGTSGGFYEQYF
. TRBD2 TRBJ2-1 TRBV28 TGTGCCAGCAGCTTAGCGGGGGGATACAATGAGCAGTTCTTC CASSLAGGYNEQFF
. . TRBJ2-7 TRBV15 TGTGCCACCAGCAGAGATAGACAGGAGAGCTCCTACGAGCAGTACTTC CATSRDRQESSYEQYF
. TRBD1 TRBJ1-2 TRBV7-9 TGTGCCAGCAGCTCAAACCCACAGGGGAACTATGGCTACACCTTC CASSSNPQGNYGYTF
. . TRBJ1-5 TRBV12-3/TRBV12-4 TGTGCCAGCAGTTCCCTATATCAGCCCCAGCATTTT CASSSLYQPQHF
. TRBD2 TRBJ2-1 TRBV4-2 TGTGCCAGCAGCCAAGTGTCTAGCGGGGGAGACAATGAGCAGTTCTTC CASSQVSSGGDNEQFF
. TRBD1 TRBJ1-1 TRBV19 TGTGCCAGTAGTATAGGGGACAGACTGGCGAACACTGAAGCTTTCTTT CASSIGDRLANTEAFF
. TRBD2 TRBJ2-5 TRBV5-4 TGTGCCAGCAGCACCCTTAGCGGGGGGGGGCAAGAGACCCAGTACTTC CASSTLSGGGQETQYF
. . TRBJ1-6 TRBV6-6 TGTGCCAGCAGTATGGTAACTGGTTCACCCCTCCACTTT CASSMVTGSPLHF